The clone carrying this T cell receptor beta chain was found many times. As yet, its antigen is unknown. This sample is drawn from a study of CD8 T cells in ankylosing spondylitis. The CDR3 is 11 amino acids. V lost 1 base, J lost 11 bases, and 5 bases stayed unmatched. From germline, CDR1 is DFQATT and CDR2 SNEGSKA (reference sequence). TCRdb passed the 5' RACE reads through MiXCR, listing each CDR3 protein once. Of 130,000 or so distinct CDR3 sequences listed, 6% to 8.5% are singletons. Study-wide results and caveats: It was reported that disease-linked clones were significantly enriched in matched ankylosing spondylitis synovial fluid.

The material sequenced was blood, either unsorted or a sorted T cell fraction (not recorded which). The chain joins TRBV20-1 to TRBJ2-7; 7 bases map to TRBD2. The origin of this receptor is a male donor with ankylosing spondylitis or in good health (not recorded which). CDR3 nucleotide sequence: TGCAGTGCTAGAGTGTTAGGGAGGGAGTACTTC. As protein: CSARVLGREYF.